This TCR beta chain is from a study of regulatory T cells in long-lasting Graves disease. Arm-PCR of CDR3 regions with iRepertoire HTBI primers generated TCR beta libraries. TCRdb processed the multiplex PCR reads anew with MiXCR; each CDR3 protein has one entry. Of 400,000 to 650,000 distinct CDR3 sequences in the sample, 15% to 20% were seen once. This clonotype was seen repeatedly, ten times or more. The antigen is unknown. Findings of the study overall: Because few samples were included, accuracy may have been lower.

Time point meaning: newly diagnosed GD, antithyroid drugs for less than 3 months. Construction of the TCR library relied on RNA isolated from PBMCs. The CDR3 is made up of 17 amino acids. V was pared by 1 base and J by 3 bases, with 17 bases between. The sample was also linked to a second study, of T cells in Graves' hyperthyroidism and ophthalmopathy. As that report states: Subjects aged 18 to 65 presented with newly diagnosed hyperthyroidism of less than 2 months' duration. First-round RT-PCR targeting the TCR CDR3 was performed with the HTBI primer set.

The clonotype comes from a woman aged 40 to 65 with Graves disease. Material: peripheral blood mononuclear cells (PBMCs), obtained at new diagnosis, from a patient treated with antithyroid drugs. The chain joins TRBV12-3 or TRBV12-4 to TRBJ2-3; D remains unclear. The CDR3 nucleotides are TGTGCCAGCAGTTTAGGCCTGTTCGGGCCCGGGACAGATACGCAGTATTTT. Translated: CASSLGLFGPGTDTQYF.